This paragraph reports one TCR beta chain. This clone was observed a few times. Its antigen is still unknown. No base-level quality is on record; no much larger clone is a single base apart. The CDR3 has 15 amino acids, counting the end cysteine and phenylalanine. Of the read, only the CDR3 DNA is kept; its 45 bases are in frame from base 1. Trimming takes 0 bases from V and 6 bases from J, and the germline ends sit 12 bases apart. According to the germline V gene, CDR1 reads LGHNA and CDR2 reads YNFKEQ. The entire amount of isolated RNA was reverse transcribed using the High Capacity cDNA Reverse Transcription Kit, so the sequenced TCRB transcripts were expressed ones. Deep immunoSEQ sequencing was applied to naive, central memory and regulatory T cell samples, giving an average of roughly 3.3 million total reads per sample. Sorted cells were lysed in RLT buffer and RNA was extracted with DNase-treated RNeasy Micro or Mini kits, depending on cell number. Each cell subset was processed on its own to prevent cross-contamination, while patient and healthy donor samples were processed together. The immunoSEQ multiplex PCR was used to amplify TCRB sequences from cDNA, yielding 87-bp fragments that span the CDR3 region. Amplicons were sequenced on the Illumina HiSeq platform. The study's own analysis went as follows. PCR bias was computationally corrected using synthetic template baselines, reads within Hamming distance 2 were collapsed, and singletons that could not be merged were discarded. By aligning reads against IMGT, V, D and J genes, CDR3 length, and insertions or deletions at six rearrangement sites were assigned. Clonotype counts were normalized to sorted cell number within each subset before computing true diversity and Gini coefficients with the tcR R package. Repertoire sharing was quantified using the overlap coefficient calculated on TCRB nucleotide sequences. Out-of-frame TCRB sequences from naive cells were analyzed as a proxy for the pre-selection repertoire. The source is immuneACCESS, and TCRdb retained only in-frame sequences with V and J called. Part of the clones is not carried over; for the studies checked, unresolved V genes explain less than half of this, and the remainder is unexplained. V and J calls and clone size are as listed in that table; D and trimming were resolved from the DNA. For this sample there are 970,000 or so clones; roughly 15% appear just once. Clones ranked in the top ten supply 0.02% to 0.025% of the sample.

The sample is drawn from a study of beta chain features in type 1 diabetes (dated by TCRdb to between 2018 and 2020). With regard to the full study: Mean age, gender distribution, total cell number and subset yield did not differ between patients and healthy donors. Whereas all 30 or so donors provided naive and central memory subsets, regulatory and stem cell-like memory subsets were isolated from just 8 patients and roughly 8 healthy donors. A total of 100 million to 110 million sorted cells were examined across all samples, and a strong correlation was observed between cell number per subset and RNA yield. In the study, recently diagnosed type 1 diabetes patients and matched healthy donors were compared on the TCRB repertoires of their sorted circulating CD4+ T cell subsets.

Here is what the overall study found, with its caveats: Naive, central memory and regulatory TCRB repertoires appeared more similar among patients than among healthy donors. PCR might favor shorter templates, but patient and control samples were amplified and corrected together, so any skew would affect both groups equally. Patients with type 1 diabetes made fewer insertions and deleted more nucleotides at VDJ recombination sites, implying thymic rearrangement abnormalities. A moderate but significant shortening of TCRB CDR3 length was observed in type 1 diabetes patients in all four CD4+ subsets. Because cDNA was sequenced instead of genomic DNA, highly expressing activated cells could be over-represented, though the groups showed no difference in activation or CD3 levels. Because the HLA sub-analyses included only small numbers of individuals, any influence of HLA type on TCRB rearrangement was left unresolved.

Each donor gave one peripheral blood draw, about 110 mL on average, collected into heparinised tubes. A BD FACSAria II was used to sort naive, central memory, regulatory and stem cell-like memory CD4+ T cells with a panel that included CD45RO, CCR7, CD25, CD127, CD95 and CD27. Purity was above 98% for every sorted population. Right away, PBMCs were isolated by Lymphoprep density gradient centrifugation and were stained directly, with no culture step. To minimize batch effects, samples were stained and sorted in pairs, one healthy donor with one patient per experiment. Recombination connected TRBV4-2 to TRBJ2-1; a confident D gene designation cannot be given. The sample consisted of naive CD4+ T cells from blood. The sample's cell subset or site, from its label and the paper: true naive CD4+ T cells. This sequence originates from a woman aged 18 to 35 in good health. The CDR3 protein sequence reads: CASSQDLVVANEQFF. The bases read TGTGCCAGCAGCCAAGATCTTGTAGTGGCCAATGAGCAGTTCTTC.